The 16 T cell receptor beta chains given below trace back to one sample, sequenced in a study of T cells in Graves' hyperthyroidism and ophthalmopathy. Amplification yielded TCR beta CDR3 regions, with RNA transcripts as the source. Carried out on the TCR CDR3, a first-round RT-PCR used the HTBI primer set. TCRdb recomputed calls from the multiplex PCR reads with MiXCR, one row per CDR3 protein. The data contain approximately 870,000 distinct CDR3 sequences, 38% of them singletons. Sequencing used blood. These receptors were collected from a man in his late teens or twenties with Graves' hyperthyroidism.

Regarding this clonotype: It may be a read error: a sequence one base away is much more abundant. Since no conserved phenylalanine or tryptophan closes the CDR3, a read error is the likely cause. This chain links TRBV7-9 with TRBJ1-2; possible D gene TRBD1, 6 bases. The V gene's germline CDR1 is SEHNR and CDR2 FQNEAQ (reference sequence). The CDR3 totals 13 residues. Trimming cost V 4 bases and J 4 bases, with 10 bases left between them. CDR3 coding DNA: TGTGCCAGCAGCTCGGACAGCCTCTATGGCTACACCCTC. The encoded protein is CASSSDSLYGYTL.

The V and J genes are TRBV29-1 and TRBJ2-3; D is unresolved. The CDR3 has 10 residues. CDR1 and CDR2 (germline): SQVTM, ANQGSEA. The CDR3, as DNA: TGCTCCGGGAGCACAGATACGCAGTATTTT. This codes for CSGSTDTQYF.

This chain links TRBV5-1 with TRBJ2-7; 7 bases agree with TRBD1. Germline V gives CDR1 SGHRS, CDR2 YFSETQ. This CDR3 contains 14 residues. Germline trimming cut 5 bases from V and 4 bases from J; bases unmatched to any gene: 9. CDR3 amino acids: CASRSDRDGYEQYF. The CDR3 nucleotides are TGCGCCAGCAGATCCGACAGGGACGGTTACGAGCAGTACTTC.

Details on this clonotype: Being one base from a much bigger clone, this may be a read error. This is likely a read error, given that the CDR3 carries no conserved phenylalanine or tryptophan at its end. The V and J genes are TRBV7-2 and TRBJ1-6; perhaps TRBD1 as D (6 bases). This CDR3 region has 14 residues. Germline CDR1 is SGHTA and CDR2 is FQGNSA. V gave up 5 bases and J gave up 10 bases, with 15 bases separating them. The CDR3 loop reads CASSLTGSGSPLHL. As DNA, the CDR3 is TGTGCCAGCAGCCTGACAGGATCTGGGTCACCCCTCCACCTT.

This clonotype was recorded at least ten times. The CDR3 bases are TGTGCCAGCAGTGAAGGAGGGGCTAGCGGGAGGAAGGAGACCCAGTACTTC. Translated: CASSEGGASGRKETQYF. This chain uses TRBV2 with TRBJ2-5; 11 bases align to TRBD2. V lost 1 base to trimming and J lost 5 bases; unmatched junction nucleotides: 9. Per the germline V gene, CDR1 is SNHLY and CDR2 is FYNNEI. This CDR3 is 17 amino acids long. Variable domain in full (rest from reference TRBV2 and TRBJ2-5): EPEVTQTPSHQVTQMGQEVILRCVPISNHLYFYWYRQILGQKVEFLVSFYNNEISEKSEIFDDQFSVERPDGSNFTLKIRSTKLEDSAMYFCASSEGGASGRKETQYFGPGTRLLVL.

This clonotype was seen more than once but under ten times. One end of the junction fails to match germline, which may point to a read error. The rearrangement links TRBV5-5 to TRBJ2-2; D is perhaps TRBD2 (5 bases). Germline V gene sequence: CDR1 SGHKS, CDR2 YYEKEE (reference sequence). The CDR3 has 16 residues. The CDR3 DNA follows: TGCGCCAGCAGCCTGCGGACTGGGTCTTTCACCGGGGAGCTGTTTTTT. Protein: CASSLRTGSFTGELFF.

In regard to this clonotype: A read error is possible here, since a much larger clone lies one base away. The CDR3 does not end in the conserved phenylalanine or tryptophan, so this is likely a read error. The gene calls are TRBV19 and TRBJ1-6; no clear D gene. Per germline, CDR1 LNHDA and CDR2 SQIVND (reference sequence). The CDR3 loop spans 12 amino acids. V was pared by 5 bases and J by 10 bases, with 9 bases between. Written as DNA, the CDR3 is TGTGCCAGTAGTCGCCTGGGGTCACCCCTCCACCTT. Amino acids: CASSRLGSPLHL.

This clonotype has ten or more counts. The chain combines TRBV12-3 or TRBV12-4 with TRBJ1-2; 9 bases align to TRBD1. After removal of 7 bases from V and 4 bases from J, the junction contained 7 bases not matched to a gene. CDR3 length: 14 amino acids. The CDR3 DNA sequence: TGTGCCAGCACCCCGGGACAGGGAGCCTATGGCTACACCTTC. As protein: CASTPGQGAYGYTF.

This clonotype was observed a handful of times. The rearrangement joins TRBV20-1 to TRBJ1-3, with TRBD1 matching 7 bases. V gave up 0 bases and J gave up 3 bases; unmatched junction bases: 8. CDR1 and CDR2 (germline): DFQATT, SNEGSKA (reference sequence). The CDR3 spans 16 residues. CDR3 sequence: CSARDRNRGGGNTIYF. As DNA, the CDR3 is TGCAGTGCTAGAGATCGGAACAGGGGTGGTGGAAACACCATATATTTT.

The V gene is TRBV6-5, the J gene TRBJ1-1; D not certain. The CDR3 sequence is 12 residues long. Trimming left V 6 bases short and J 7 bases short, with 12 bases between. From germline, CDR1 is MNHEY and CDR2 SVGAGI. CDR3 coding DNA: TGTGCCAGCAGGCCGAGGGTTCTTGAAGCTTTCTTT. This translates into CASRPRVLEAFF.

The chain has TRBV5-6 and TRBJ1-1, with TRBD1 as a possible D gene (6 bases). Germline values: CDR1 SGHDT, CDR2 YYEEEE. V lost 1 base and J 3 bases, leaving 10 bases between the germline ends. The CDR3 loop spans 14 amino acids. This chain's CDR3 is CASSLRTDYTEAFF. The CDR3 DNA reads as TGTGCCAGCAGCTTGAGGACAGACTACACTGAAGCTTTCTTT.

This clonotype turned up a few times. The chain employs TRBV4-1 and TRBJ2-5; tentative D call: TRBD1 (6 bases). The V gene's germline CDR1 is MGHRA and CDR2 YSYEKL. CDR3 size: 15 residues. V dropped 3 bases and J dropped 5 bases, with 16 bases sitting between them. The CDR3 protein is CASSHLGAVDETQYF. CDR3 sequence (DNA): TGCGCCAGCAGCCACCTGGGGGCCGTAGACGAGACCCAGTACTTC.

This clonotype was seen many times. This chain uses TRBV29-1 with TRBJ2-2, with D perhaps matching TRBD1 or TRBD2 (5 bases each). The CDR3 extends over 13 amino acids. CDR1 and CDR2 from the germline V gene are SQVTM and ANQGSEA. V shed 6 bases and J shed 2 bases, with 10 bases lying between them. The CDR3 sequence: CSVGGTNTGELFF. The CDR3 bases are TGCAGCGTGGGTGGGACCAACACCGGGGAGCTGTTTTTT.

The CDR3 DNA reads as TGCAGTGCTAGAGATCAGGGATCGATGCGTGGCTACACCTTC. This sequence encodes CSARDQGSMRGYTF. The gene calls are TRBV20-1 and TRBJ1-2; a weak D match, TRBD1 (5 bases). Germline CDR1 reads DFQATT; CDR2 reads SNEGSKA (reference sequence). The CDR3 is 14 residues long. The ends were cut back, 0 bases at V and 7 bases at J, with 15 bases in the middle.

The gene calls are TRBV2 and TRBJ2-7, with D tentatively TRBD1 or TRBD2 (6 bases each). Germline V gene lookup returns CDR1 SNHLY and CDR2 FYNNEI. V was cut by 5 bases and J by 6 bases, with 11 bases left in between. The CDR3 covers 12 residues. For the CDR3, the DNA is TGTGCCAGCAGTTCCTGGGGGGCCGAGCAGTACTTC. Translation gives CASSSWGAEQYF.

The CDR3 DNA is TGTGCCAGCAGCGCCTCTGTGGGAGGTTACACTGAAGCTTTCTTT. The encoded protein is CASSASVGGYTEAFF. The chain employs TRBV7-9 and TRBJ1-1; D unclear. V shed 5 bases and J shed 3 bases, with 16 bases lying between them. Germline CDR1 and CDR2: SEHNR and FQNEAQ (reference sequence). This CDR3 contains 15 residues.